This is a list of T cell receptor beta chains from one sample in a study of cytomegalovirus exposure and HLA in healthy donors. TCRdb keeps only in-frame clones here, not all; method: immunoSEQ multiplex PCR. Counted here are approximately 150,000 clones, around 75% occurring once; the ten biggest clones make up 4.9%. The sample consisted of PBMCs. These receptors were collected from a male donor in good health and CMV-seronegative. CDR3s include the opening cysteine and the closing phenylalanine or tryptophan. Each record gives: V gene, J gene, clone size, D gene, CDR3 DNA, CDR3 protein. D genes are given only for firm matches. Only some rows state a clone size, as once, few, many or a class for expanded clones.

V: TRBV5-4; J: TRBJ2-7; size: .; D: .; DNA: TGTGCCAGCAGCTTGGGCGGCGGCTCCTACGAGCAGTACTTC; CDR3: CASSLGGGSYEQYF
V: TRBV6-5; J: TRBJ1-2; size: .; D: TRBD1; DNA: TGTGCCACCCACAGTGGACAGGGCCAAAGGTATAGCTACACCTTC; CDR3: CATHSGQGQRYSYTF
V: TRBV5-1; J: TRBJ2-5; size: .; D: .; DNA: TGCGCCAGCAGCTTGGGAATAAACGGACAGAGCAAAGAGACCCAGTACTTC; CDR3: CASSLGINGQSKETQYF
V: TRBV7-7; J: TRBJ2-5; size: .; D: .; DNA: TGTGCCAGCAGCTTGGGGGGAGAAGAGACCCAGTACTTC; CDR3: CASSLGGEETQYF
V: TRBV4-3; J: TRBJ2-2; size: .; D: TRBD2; DNA: TGCGCCAGCAGCCAAGGGGGACTAGCGGGAGTAGCCGGGGAGCTGTTTTTT; CDR3: CASSQGGLAGVAGELFF
V: TRBV4-2; J: TRBJ2-3; size: .; D: TRBD2; DNA: TGTGCCAGCAGCCAACAGACTAGCGGACCCACAGATACGCAGTATTTT; CDR3: CASSQQTSGPTDTQYF
V: TRBV9; J: TRBJ2-7; size: .; D: TRBD2; DNA: TGTGCCAGCAGCGTTCGAATGGGGGGGGAAGTCGAGCAGTACTTC; CDR3: CASSVRMGGEVEQYF
V: TRBV27; J: TRBJ1-5; size: .; D: .; DNA: TGTGCCAGCAGCCGGGAGGGGGGGTGGTATAGCAATCAGCCCCAGCATTTT; CDR3: CASSREGGWYSNQPQHF
V: TRBV2; J: TRBJ1-3; size: .; D: .; DNA: TGTGCCAGCAGGGCGGCTGGAAACACCATATATTTT; CDR3: CASRAAGNTIYF
V: TRBV7-3; J: TRBJ2-2; size: once; D: .; DNA: TGTGCCAGTGACCCCGGGACTGCTAACACCGGGGAGCTGTTTTTT; CDR3: CASDPGTANTGELFF
V: TRBV27; J: TRBJ1-2; size: .; D: TRBD1; DNA: TGTGCCACCTCGGACAGGGGCGGCGGCTACACCTTC; CDR3: CATSDRGGGYTF
V: TRBV6-5; J: TRBJ2-1; size: .; D: TRBD1; DNA: TGTGCCAGCAGTTACCGGACAGGGAATGAGCAGTTCTTC; CDR3: CASSYRTGNEQFF
V: TRBV5-1; J: TRBJ2-5; size: .; D: .; DNA: TGCGCCAGCGCTGCAGGTGGGAGTACCCAAGAGACCCAGTACTTC; CDR3: CASAAGGSTQETQYF
V: TRBV30; J: TRBJ1-5; size: .; D: TRBD1; DNA: TGTGCCTGGGGGACAGGGCGTTGGGATAGCAATCAGCCCCAGCATTTT; CDR3: CAWGTGRWDSNQPQHF
V: TRBV15; J: TRBJ1-1; size: .; D: .; DNA: TGTGCCACCAGAACAGGGAGAAACACTGAAGCTTTCTTT; CDR3: CATRTGRNTEAFF
V: TRBV9; J: TRBJ2-5; size: few; D: .; DNA: TGTGCCAGCAGCTCCCACGGACTCGGATACCAAGAGACCCAGTACTTC; CDR3: CASSSHGLGYQETQYF
V: TRBV30; J: TRBJ2-7; size: .; D: TRBD2; DNA: TGTGCCTGGAGGGCGGGAGGGCCGGGCGAGCAGTACTTC; CDR3: CAWRAGGPGEQYF
V: TRBV7-9; J: TRBJ2-5; size: .; D: TRBD2; DNA: TGTGCCAGCAGCTTAGTAGCGGGAGGGCCAGAGACCCAGTACTTC; CDR3: CASSLVAGGPETQYF
V: TRBV18; J: TRBJ2-1; size: .; D: .; DNA: TGTGCCAGCTCACCACCGGCGACAGAGCATGAGCAGTTCTTC; CDR3: CASSPPATEHEQFF
V: TRBV2; J: TRBJ2-7; size: few; D: .; DNA: TGTGCCAGCAGGGTTACAGCCTACGAGCAGTACTTC; CDR3: CASRVTAYEQYF
V: TRBV7-7; J: TRBJ2-2; size: .; D: TRBD1; DNA: TGTGCCAGCAGCCCGGGGACAGGGAAGGACACCGGGGAGCTGTTTTTT; CDR3: CASSPGTGKDTGELFF
V: TRBV27; J: TRBJ1-5; size: .; D: .; DNA: TGTGCCAGCAGTTTCACAGCTAATCAGCCCCAGCATTTT; CDR3: CASSFTANQPQHF
V: TRBV7-9; J: TRBJ1-1; size: few; D: TRBD1; DNA: TGTGCCAGCAGCCTTTGGACAGGGGGCTGGGGCACTGAAGCTTTCTTT; CDR3: CASSLWTGGWGTEAFF
V: TRBV4-1; J: TRBJ1-5; size: .; D: .; DNA: TGCGCCAGCAGCCTAACTGGACTGAGCAATCAGCCCCAGCATTTT; CDR3: CASSLTGLSNQPQHF
V: TRBV5-1; J: TRBJ2-3; size: .; D: TRBD1; DNA: TGCGCCAGCACCCTAGGACAGGGAGCAGATACGCAGTATTTT; CDR3: CASTLGQGADTQYF
V: TRBV5-6; J: TRBJ1-1; size: few; D: .; DNA: TGTGCCAGCAGCCTCTCCGTGGGAGTCACTGAAGCTTTCTTT; CDR3: CASSLSVGVTEAFF
V: TRBV5-6; J: TRBJ2-3; size: .; D: TRBD2; DNA: TGTGCCAGCAGCTTGGCCCGAGTAGCGGGGAGGTATACGCAGTATTTT; CDR3: CASSLARVAGRYTQYF